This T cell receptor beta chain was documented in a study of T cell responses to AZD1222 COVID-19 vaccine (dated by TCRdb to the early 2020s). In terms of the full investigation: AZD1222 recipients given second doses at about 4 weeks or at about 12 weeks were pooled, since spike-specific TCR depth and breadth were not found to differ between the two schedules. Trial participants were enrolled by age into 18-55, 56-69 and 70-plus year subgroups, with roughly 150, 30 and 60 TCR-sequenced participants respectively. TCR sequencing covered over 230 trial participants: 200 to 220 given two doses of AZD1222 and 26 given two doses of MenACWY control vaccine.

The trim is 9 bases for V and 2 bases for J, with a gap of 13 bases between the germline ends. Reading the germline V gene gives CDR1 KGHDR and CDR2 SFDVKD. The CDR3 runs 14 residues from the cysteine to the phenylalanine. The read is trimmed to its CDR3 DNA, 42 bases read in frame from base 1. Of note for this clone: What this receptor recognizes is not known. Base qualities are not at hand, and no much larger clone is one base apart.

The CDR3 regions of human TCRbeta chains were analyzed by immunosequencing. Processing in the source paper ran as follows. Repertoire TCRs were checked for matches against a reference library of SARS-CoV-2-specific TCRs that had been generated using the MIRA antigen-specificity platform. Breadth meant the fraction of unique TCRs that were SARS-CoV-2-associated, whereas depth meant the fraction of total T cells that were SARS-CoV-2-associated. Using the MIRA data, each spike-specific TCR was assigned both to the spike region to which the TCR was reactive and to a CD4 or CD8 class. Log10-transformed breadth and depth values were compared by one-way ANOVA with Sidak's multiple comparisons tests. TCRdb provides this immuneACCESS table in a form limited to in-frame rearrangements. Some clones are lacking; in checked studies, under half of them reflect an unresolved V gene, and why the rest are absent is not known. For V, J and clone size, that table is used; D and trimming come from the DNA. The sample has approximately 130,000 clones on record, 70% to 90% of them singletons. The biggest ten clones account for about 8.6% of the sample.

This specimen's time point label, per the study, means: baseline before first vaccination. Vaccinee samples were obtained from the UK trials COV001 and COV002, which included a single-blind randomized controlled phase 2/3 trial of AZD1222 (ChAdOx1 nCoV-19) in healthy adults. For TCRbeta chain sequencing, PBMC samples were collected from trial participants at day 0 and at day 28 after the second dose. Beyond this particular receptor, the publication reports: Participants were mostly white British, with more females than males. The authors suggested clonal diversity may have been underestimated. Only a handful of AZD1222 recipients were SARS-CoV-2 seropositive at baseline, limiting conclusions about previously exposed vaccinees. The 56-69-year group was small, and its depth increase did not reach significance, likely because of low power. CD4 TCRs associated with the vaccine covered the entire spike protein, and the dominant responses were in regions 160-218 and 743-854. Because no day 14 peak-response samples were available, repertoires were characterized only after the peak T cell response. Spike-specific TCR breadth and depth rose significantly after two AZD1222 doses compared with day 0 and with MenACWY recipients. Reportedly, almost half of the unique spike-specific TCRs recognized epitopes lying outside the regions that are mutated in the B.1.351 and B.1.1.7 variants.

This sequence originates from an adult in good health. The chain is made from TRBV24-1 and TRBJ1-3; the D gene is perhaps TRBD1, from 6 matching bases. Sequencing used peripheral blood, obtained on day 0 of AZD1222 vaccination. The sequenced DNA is TGTGCCACCTTCCTGGACAGCGCTGGAAACACCATATATTTT. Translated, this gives CATFLDSAGNTIYF.